This section outlines one TCR beta chain sequence together with its context. The target antigen is unknown. Germline assignment: CDR1 SGHRS and CDR2 YFSETQ. This CDR3 is built from 15 residues. V lost 0 bases and J 5 bases, leaving 12 bases between the germline ends. The source of the sample is a study of cytomegalovirus exposure and HLA in healthy donors. Findings of the study overall: Researchers reported that three CMV-associated chains were confirmed in vitro as CMV antigen-specific. Subsequent analysis revealed that first-cohort TCR clusters tended to co-occur in the 120 or so validation repertoires. With high specificity and sensitivity, the classifier reportedly diagnosed cytomegalovirus status.

Using immunoSEQ multiplex PCR, the repertoire was profiled, and TCRdb retains in-frame clones only, with some absent. Of roughly 180,000 clones listed, roughly 86% are singletons. The donors were part of the validation cohort, which consisted of roughly 110 subjects and was separate from the first cohort of hundreds of subjects. The chain recombines TRBV5-1 with TRBJ1-5; possible D gene TRBD1, 6 bases. The source is a man aged 30 to 45 in good health and CMV-seropositive. Sequencing was done on a sample of PBMCs. The DNA for the CDR3 is TGCGCCAGCAGCTTGGAGGGACATCCTTATCAGCCCCAGCATTTT. Amino acids: CASSLEGHPYQPQHF.